The text below deals with one TCR beta chain. The antigen remains undetermined. A clone one base away is much larger, so this may be a read error. The sample originates from a study of human T cells and chemical hapten exposure. Study at large: Per-sample TCR yields varied mainly from small pooled library volume differences. Study findings and constraints: TCRs above 1 in 1000 frequency stayed constant with DPC sensitization.

Time point denoted: healthy volunteer bleed at 2 weeks. Extraction of total RNA was performed on unfractionated whole blood. V was clipped by 10 bases and J by 6 bases; unmatched bases: 13. This CDR3 comprises 15 residues. Germline V gene lookup returns CDR1 MNHNS and CDR2 SASEGT. The study's library attached unique molecular identifiers to single cDNA molecules. TCRdb called the RACE reads again in MiXCR, with one record for every CDR3 protein. The top ten hold around 3% of the sample, which has about 93,000 distinct CDR3 sequences, just under 9% seen once. The sample comprised whole blood. V usage is TRBV6-1 and J usage is TRBJ2-3; 10 bases fit TRBD2. The source is a female donor in good health. Some clones in this sample may be carry-over from other donors' samples. Here the CDR3 DNA reads TGTGCCAACATCCAGGGGCTAGCGGGAGCCGATACGCAGTATTTT. It translates to CANIQGLAGADTQYF.